This passage covers 19 T cell receptor beta chains from one sample sequenced in a study of somatic mutations in cytotoxic T cells in rheumatoid arthritis. The protocol was immunoSEQ multiplex PCR, while the TCRdb copy is restricted to in-frame clones and leaves out a portion. The sample carries 15,000 to 20,000 clones, around 83% recorded once. The specimen was CD8+ T cells sorted from blood. The receptors originated from a man aged 18-30 years with rheumatoid arthritis.

The J gene is TRBJ2-7, the V gene TRBV11-1; the D call may be TRBD1 or TRBD2 (5 bases each). Germline CDR1 is SGHAT and CDR2 is FQDESV (reference sequence). The CDR3 contains 14 residues. The V gene lost 1 base and the J gene lost 2 bases, with 9 bases spanning the gap. CDR3 bases: TGTGCCAGCAGCTTAGGTGGGACGCCCTACGAGCAGTACTTC. Protein: CASSLGGTPYEQYF.

This clone was picked up a small number of times. The rearrangement links TRBV4-2 to TRBJ1-1; 7 nucleotides line up with TRBD1. The germline V gene has CDR1 LGHNA and CDR2 YNFKEQ. The CDR3 runs to 17 residues. The trim removed 4 bases at V and 0 bases at J, leaving 11 bases unmatched. CDR3 protein: CASSPTPSGQLNTEAFF. In nucleotides, the CDR3 is TGTGCCAGCAGCCCTACCCCGTCGGGACAGTTGAACACTGAAGCTTTCTTT.

Regarding this clone: The same CDR3 is also encoded by other DNA sequences in this sample. The rearrangement links TRBV11-2 to TRBJ1-3; D is ambiguous. Trimming stripped 8 bases from V and 1 base from J, with 9 bases between. CDR3 length equals 13 residues. Germline CDR1 and CDR2: SGHAT and FQNNGV. DNA of the CDR3: TGTGCCAGCGGGAGTGGTTCTGGAAACACCATATATTTT. Residues: CASGSGSGNTIYF.

The chain carries TRBV11-3 and TRBJ2-7; no definite D call. V lost 0 bases and J lost 1, with 7 bases in between. This CDR3 comprises 14 residues. Per germline, CDR1 SGHNT and CDR2 YENEEA. CDR3 in DNA: TGTGCCAGCAGCTTAGAAGCTGGATCCTACGAGCAGTACTTC. Translating gives CASSLEAGSYEQYF.

The chain joins TRBV7-8 to TRBJ2-5; 10 positions match TRBD2. Germline V gene data show CDR1 as SGHVS and CDR2 as FQNEAQ. J gave up 2 bases and V 1 base, and 4 bases lay outside the gene matches. The CDR3 consists of 16 residues. The CDR3 reads CASSLVSGGLQETQYF. The CDR3 DNA reads as TGTGCCAGCAGCTTAGTTAGCGGGGGGTTACAAGAGACCCAGTACTTC.

The CDR3, as DNA: TGTGCCTGGAGTATAAAAGACTTTAACTATGGCTACACCTTC. Residues: CAWSIKDFNYGYTF. The chain combines TRBV30 with TRBJ1-2, with D hard to call. Trimming took 2 bases from V and 1 from J, leaving 11 bases between them. This CDR3 contains 14 residues. Germline V lookup: CDR1 GTSNPN, CDR2 SVGIG (reference sequence).

This clone has only one observation. The rearrangement uses TRBV9 and TRBJ1-5; D is ambiguous. V was clipped by 3 bases and J by 0 bases, with 10 bases between them. The CDR3 is 15 amino acids. CDR1 is SGDLS, CDR2 YYNGEE, per germline. This chain's CDR3 is CASSEGSYSNQPQHF. The CDR3 DNA reads as TGTGCCAGCAGCGAAGGGAGTTATAGCAATCAGCCCCAGCATTTT.

V usage is TRBV15 and J usage is TRBJ1-2; unclear D gene. Germline CDR1 LNHNV, CDR2 YYDKDF (reference sequence). The CDR3 spans 14 residues. The V end was cut by 3 bases, the J end by 0 bases, with 8 bases between. The CDR3 spells CATSSHITNYGYTF. The CDR3, as DNA: TGTGCCACCAGCAGCCACATTACTAACTATGGCTACACCTTC.

This rearrangement joins TRBV19 to TRBJ2-3; TRBD2 matches 8 bases. Trimming cost V 8 bases and J 2 bases; bases outside gene matches: 3. The CDR3 is 13 amino acids. Germline loops: CDR1 LNHDA, CDR2 SQIVND (reference sequence). DNA of the CDR3: TGTGCCAGTGTAGCGGGGAACACAGATACGCAGTATTTT. Its protein product is CASVAGNTDTQYF.

The chain links TRBV4-3 to TRBJ2-1, with unresolved D. V was shortened by 0 bases and J by 2 bases, with 11 bases between the two germline ends. This CDR3 has 16 amino acids. Germline CDR1 LGHNA, CDR2 YSLEER. CDR3 loop: CASSQEVGEPYNEQFF. The CDR3 DNA reads TGCGCCAGCAGCCAAGAGGTAGGTGAGCCCTACAATGAGCAGTTCTTC.

The V call is TRBV4-3, the J call TRBJ2-3; D not resolved. The V end was cut by 1 base, the J end by 1 base, with 12 bases between. This CDR3 has 16 amino acids. The germline gives CDR1 LGHNA, CDR2 YSLEER. The CDR3 loop is CASSQGRLRRTDTQYF. The CDR3 nucleotides read TGCGCCAGCAGCCAAGGGCGTTTGAGGCGCACAGATACGCAGTATTTT.

The gene calls are TRBV9 and TRBJ1-5; no firm D call. The V gene's germline CDR1 is SGDLS and CDR2 YYNGEE. V shed 4 bases and J shed 6 bases, with 14 bases lying between them. This CDR3 region has 14 residues. The DNA for the CDR3 is TGTGCCAGCAGCCTAGAGGAGGGAGCTCAGCCCCAGCATTTT. This gives the protein CASSLEEGAQPQHF.

The chain has TRBV6-4 and TRBJ2-3, with 8 bases aligning to TRBD2. CDR3 length: 16 residues. Germline V CDR1 and CDR2: MRHNA, SNTAGT. The trim removed 0 bases at V and 1 base at J, leaving 3 bases unmatched. The CDR3 loop reads CASSDSPAGGTDTQYF. In nucleotides, the CDR3 is TGTGCCAGCAGTGACTCCCCAGCGGGGGGCACAGATACGCAGTATTTT.

By sample fraction, this clone is medium-sized (0.01 to 0.1%). The J gene is TRBJ2-2, the V gene TRBV6-4, with D possibly being TRBD1 (6 bases). The CDR3 extends over 16 amino acids. In germline, CDR1 is MRHNA, CDR2 SNTAGT. The V gene lost 4 bases and the J gene lost 0 bases, with 12 bases spanning the gap. The chain's CDR3 is CASSGGQTSNTGELFF. The CDR3 DNA sequence: TGTGCCAGCAGTGGCGGACAGACCTCGAACACCGGGGAGCTGTTTTTT.

This clone was observed a few times. This chain connects TRBV30 to TRBJ1-1; D unclear. Trimming removed 3 bases from V and 0 bases from J, with 14 bases in between. This CDR3 is 15 amino acids long. CDR1 GTSNPN and CDR2 SVGIG come from the germline V gene (reference sequence). DNA of the CDR3: TGTGCCTGGAGCCCCGCTAGCCTATTGAACACTGAAGCTTTCTTT. As protein: CAWSPASLLNTEAFF.

The J gene is TRBJ2-7, the V gene TRBV28; TRBD1 agrees at 7 bases. This CDR3 contains 18 residues. Germline V gene data show CDR1 as MDHEN and CDR2 as SYDVKM. V was pared by 2 bases and J by 0 bases, with 13 bases of the junction left unmatched. As DNA, the CDR3 is TGTGCCAGCAGTTTAGGTTACGGGACAGCCCTGCCCTCCTACGAGCAGTACTTC. Translating gives CASSLGYGTALPSYEQYF.

The chain recombines TRBV10-3 with TRBJ1-5, with 10 nucleotides matching TRBD1. CDR1 ENHRY and CDR2 SYGVKD come from the germline V gene. Unmatched junction bases numbered 4, after V lost 10 bases and J lost 1 base. CDR3 length: 14 amino acids. CDR3 sequence (DNA): TGTGCCACCCGGGACAGGGGAAGCAATCAGCCCCAGCATTTT. As protein: CATRDRGSNQPQHF.

This chain joins TRBV4-3 and TRBJ1-1, with 9 bases matching TRBD1. This CDR3 is 15 amino acids long. Germline CDR1 is LGHNA and CDR2 is YSLEER. V lost 1 base to trimming and J lost 1 base; unmatched junction nucleotides: 1. The CDR3 spells CASSQGTGENTEAFF. CDR3 bases: TGCGCCAGCAGCCAAGGGACAGGGGAGAACACTGAAGCTTTCTTT.

The CDR3 region is CASSSLPTPGLDLYNEQFF. The CDR3 coding sequence is TGTGCCAGCAGTTCGCTACCGACCCCGGGACTAGATCTCTACAATGAGCAGTTCTTC. The chain recombines TRBV27 with TRBJ2-1; TRBD2 matches 8 bases. Germline loops: CDR1 MNHEY, CDR2 SMNVEV (reference sequence). V shed 4 bases and J 3 bases; nucleotides not matched to a gene: 17. CDR3 length: 19 amino acids.